Detailed here is one T cell receptor beta chain. The method was immunoSEQ multiplex PCR; TCRdb's version includes in-frame clones alone and lacks a portion of them. Found here are some 2 million clones, 85% to 95% of them singletons; the top ten hold 0.13%. The entry originates in a study of shared clonotypes between healthy human individuals. Germline CDR1 and CDR2: SQVTM and ANQGSEA. V was pared by 2 bases and J by 2 bases, with 7 bases between. The CDR3 length is 12 residues. Sample: naive CD4+ T cells sorted from blood. Subset here: CD45RA+ positively selected. V gene TRBV29-1 combines with J gene TRBJ2-7; no firm D call. The TCR sequence derives from a man aged 18 to 29 in good health. The CDR3 coding sequence is TGCAGCGTTGAATTCAACACCTACGAGCAGTACTTC. Protein sequence: CSVEFNTYEQYF.